The 2 T cell receptor beta chains in this list originate from one sample, sequenced in a study of blood T cell repertoires in COVID-19. Profiling relied on immunoSEQ multiplex PCR, and the TCRdb table lists in-frame clones only, not all of them. The table shows about 140,000 clones, with 86% occurring only once. The specimen sequenced was peripheral blood. All receptors derive from a woman in her sixties with acute or convalescent COVID-19.

The CDR3 sequence: CASHGQGWQPQHF. The CDR3 DNA reads TGTGCCAGTCATGGACAGGGGTGGCAGCCCCAGCATTTT. The chain employs TRBV19 and TRBJ1-5, with TRBD1 matching over 9 bases. There are 13 residues in the CDR3. Germline assignment: CDR1 LNHDA and CDR2 SQIVND (reference sequence). Trimming removed 8 bases from V and 7 bases from J; junction bases left unmatched: 6.

In this sample, this clone turned up a few times. The chain carries TRBV30 and TRBJ1-3; 7 bases are a match to TRBD1. The CDR3 totals 17 residues. Germline V gives CDR1 GTSNPN, CDR2 SVGIG (reference sequence). With V trimmed by 0 bases and J by 0 bases, 8 bases remained unmatched. DNA of the CDR3: TGTGCCTGGAGTGTACCCCGGACAGGAGACTCTGGAAACACCATATATTTT. Protein sequence: CAWSVPRTGDSGNTIYF.